This T cell receptor (beta chain) was documented in a study of T cells in narcolepsy (dated by TCRdb to about 2018). As for the study more broadly: Patients with narcolepsy type 1 or type 2 (NT1, NT2) and healthy control donors were enrolled in the study. To look for autoreactive T cells in narcolepsy patients that target self-antigens of hypocretin neurons (hypocretin, TRIB2), the study used TCR Vbeta sequencing to follow clonotypes in blood and CSF. What the authors observed across the whole study: Patients and controls had similar numbers of sequenced blood memory CD4+ clonotypes, with averages of about 39,494 in patients and 30,000 to 35,000 in controls. In plots comparing CSF and blood CD4+ T cell clonotypes from the same patient, HCRT-specific and TRIB2-specific autoreactive clonotypes were highlighted. Some blood memory CD4+ repertoires from patients and controls contained no sequences matching autoreactive T cell clones. Autoreactive clonotypes were reported to be detected serially in the blood of the same patients and of different patients, but not in the blood of healthy controls.

The receptor library was made with the immunoSEQ multiplex PCR assay. TCRdb stores this immuneACCESS table with in-frame sequences only. Part of the clones is absent; in the studies checked, under half of the shortfall reflects unresolved V genes, and no reason is known for the rest. The sample records fewer than 35,000 clones, under 85% of which are singletons. The ten largest account for less than 3% of the sample. For TCR Vbeta sequencing, memory CD4+ T cells were sorted ex vivo from the peripheral blood of both healthy controls and narcolepsy patients. Regarding this clone: The specificity of this receptor is unknown. Base quality data are lacking; no much larger clone is found one base away.

Per the germline V gene, LGHNA is the CDR1 and YSLEER is the CDR2. The CDR3 contains 17 residues, cysteine and phenylalanine counted. CDR3 DNA is the only sequence kept; it has 51 bases, read in frame from the first base. Cut back by 2 bases and 1 base, the V and J ends lie 15 bases apart. The sample was CD45RA- memory CD4+ T cells from PBMCs. The cell subset or site label corresponds to: memory T cells sorted ex vivo from peripheral blood. Rearrangement joined TRBV4-3 to TRBJ2-4, with the D call perhaps TRBD1 or TRBD2, as 6 bases match in each case. The source of this sequence is a human donor with narcolepsy. The DNA sequence follows: TGCGCCAGCAGCCAACCCCCCGGGGGCCGGGCCAAAAACATTCAGTACTTC. It specifies CASSQPPGGRAKNIQYF.